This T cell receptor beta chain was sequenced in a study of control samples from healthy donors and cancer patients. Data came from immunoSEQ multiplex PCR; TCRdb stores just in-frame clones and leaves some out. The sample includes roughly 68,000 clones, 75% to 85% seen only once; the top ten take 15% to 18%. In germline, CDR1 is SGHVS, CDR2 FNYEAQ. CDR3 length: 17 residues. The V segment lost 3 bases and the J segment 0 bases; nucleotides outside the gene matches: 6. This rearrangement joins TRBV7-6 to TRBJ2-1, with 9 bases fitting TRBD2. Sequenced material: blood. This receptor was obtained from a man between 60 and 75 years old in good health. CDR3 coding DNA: TGTGCCAGCAGCTTGAGCGGGAGGTATTCCTCCTACAATGAGCAGTTCTTC. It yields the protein CASSLSGRYSSYNEQFF.